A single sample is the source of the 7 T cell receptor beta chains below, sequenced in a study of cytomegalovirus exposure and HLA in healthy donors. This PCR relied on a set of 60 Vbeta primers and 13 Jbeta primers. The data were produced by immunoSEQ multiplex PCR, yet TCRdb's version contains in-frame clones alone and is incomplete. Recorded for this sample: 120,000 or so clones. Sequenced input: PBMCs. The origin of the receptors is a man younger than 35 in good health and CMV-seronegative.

CDR3 sequence reads: CASARGGGSNQPQHF. CDR3 nucleotide sequence: TGTGCTAGTGCTCGGGGAGGAGGAAGCAATCAGCCCCAGCATTTT. The genes are TRBV12-5 and TRBJ1-5; D gene unclear. The CDR3 sequence is 15 residues long. With 7 bases removed from V and 1 base from J, the gap between germline ends came to 14 bases. Germline CDR1 LGHNT, CDR2 FRNRAP.

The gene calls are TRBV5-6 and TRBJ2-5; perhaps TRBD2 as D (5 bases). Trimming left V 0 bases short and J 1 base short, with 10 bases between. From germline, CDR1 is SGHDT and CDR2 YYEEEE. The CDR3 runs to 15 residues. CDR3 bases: TGTGCCAGCAGCTTGGGGACTCGAAGCCAAGAGACCCAGTACTTC. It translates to CASSLGTRSQETQYF.

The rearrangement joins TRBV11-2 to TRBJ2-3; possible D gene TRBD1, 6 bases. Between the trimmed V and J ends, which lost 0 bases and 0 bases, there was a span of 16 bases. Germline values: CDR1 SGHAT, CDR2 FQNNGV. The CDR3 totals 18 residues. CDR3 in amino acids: CASSLDMTGRTSTDTQYF. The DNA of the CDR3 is TGTGCCAGCAGCTTAGACATGACAGGACGAACTAGCACAGATACGCAGTATTTT.

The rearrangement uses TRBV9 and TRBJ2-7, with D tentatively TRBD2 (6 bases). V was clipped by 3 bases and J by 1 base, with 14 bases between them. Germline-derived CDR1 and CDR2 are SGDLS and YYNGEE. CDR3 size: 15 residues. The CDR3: CASSAGRSGSYEQYF. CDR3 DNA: TGTGCCAGCAGCGCTGGGAGGAGCGGGTCCTACGAGCAGTACTTC.

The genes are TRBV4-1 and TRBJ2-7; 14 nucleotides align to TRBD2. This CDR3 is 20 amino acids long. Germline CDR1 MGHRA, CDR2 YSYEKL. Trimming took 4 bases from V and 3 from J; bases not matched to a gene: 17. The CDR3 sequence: CASSPTLGLAGGQIYYEQYF. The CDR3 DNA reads TGCGCCAGCAGCCCTACCTTAGGACTAGCGGGGGGCCAGATTTACTACGAGCAGTACTTC.

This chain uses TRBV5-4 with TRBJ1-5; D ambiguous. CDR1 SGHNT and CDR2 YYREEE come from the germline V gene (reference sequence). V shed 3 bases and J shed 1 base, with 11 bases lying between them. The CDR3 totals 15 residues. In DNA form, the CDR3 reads TGTGCCAGCAGCTCCGGGGTTGGGAGCAATCAGCCCCAGCATTTT. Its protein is CASSSGVGSNQPQHF.

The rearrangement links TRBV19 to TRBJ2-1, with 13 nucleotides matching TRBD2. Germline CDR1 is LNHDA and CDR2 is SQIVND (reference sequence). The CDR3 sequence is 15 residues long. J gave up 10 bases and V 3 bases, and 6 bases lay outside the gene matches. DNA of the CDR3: TGTGCCAGTAGTATTGGTGGACTAGCGGGAGACGAGCAGTTCTTC. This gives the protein CASSIGGLAGDEQFF.